The clone carrying this T cell receptor beta chain was observed many times. Its specificity is not known. Using its own MiXCR run on the RT-PCR reads, TCRdb lists one record per CDR3 protein. The repertoire holds about 780,000 distinct CDR3 sequences, with 18% as singletons. The J segment lost 4 bases and the V segment lost 6 bases, leaving 9 bases of the junction unmatched. The germline V gene encodes CDR1 DFQATT and CDR2 SNEGSKA (reference sequence). CDR3 size: 15 residues. The data are from a study of response to subunit inactivated influenza vaccine. The study, taken as a whole, reports: Each seasonal flu vaccination may recruit only limited new T cells, authors suggested.

The source material was PBMCs from blood, sampled 5 to 6 days after vaccination. The chain combines TRBV20-1 with TRBJ2-2, with 9 bases that match TRBD2. This TCR came from a man aged 45-60 years who received an inactivated influenza vaccine. The CDR3 here is CSAPRTSAVTGELFF. The CDR3 nucleotides read TGCAGTGCCCCGCGGACTAGCGCCGTCACCGGGGAGCTGTTTTTT.